A single sample is the source of the 2 T cell receptor beta chains below, sequenced in a study of blood T cell repertoires in COVID-19. Method: immunoSEQ multiplex PCR; TCRdb's copy keeps in-frame clones and lacks some. The table lists 130,000 to 150,000 clones, roughly 83% of them singletons. Sequences were obtained from peripheral blood. Receptors were obtained from a woman between 65 and 79 years old with COVID-19, enrolled during active disease.

The chain joins TRBV10-3 to TRBJ2-7; 7 bases align to TRBD1. This CDR3 spans 13 amino acids. Trimming took 10 bases from V and 5 from J; bases not matched to a gene: 11. Per the germline V gene, CDR1 is ENHRY and CDR2 is SYGVKD. The DNA of the CDR3 is TGTGCCACCCTCACGACAGGGATGAACGAGCAGTACTTC. This sequence encodes CATLTTGMNEQYF.

The chain combines TRBV7-9 with TRBJ1-1; no clear D. The germline gives CDR1 SEHNR, CDR2 FQNEAQ (reference sequence). The CDR3 is made up of 16 amino acids. V lost 4 bases and J 0 bases, leaving 15 bases between the germline ends. CDR3 amino acids: CASSYPRVPVNTEAFF. CDR3 nucleotides: TGTGCCAGCAGCTATCCCCGGGTGCCGGTGAACACTGAAGCTTTCTTT.